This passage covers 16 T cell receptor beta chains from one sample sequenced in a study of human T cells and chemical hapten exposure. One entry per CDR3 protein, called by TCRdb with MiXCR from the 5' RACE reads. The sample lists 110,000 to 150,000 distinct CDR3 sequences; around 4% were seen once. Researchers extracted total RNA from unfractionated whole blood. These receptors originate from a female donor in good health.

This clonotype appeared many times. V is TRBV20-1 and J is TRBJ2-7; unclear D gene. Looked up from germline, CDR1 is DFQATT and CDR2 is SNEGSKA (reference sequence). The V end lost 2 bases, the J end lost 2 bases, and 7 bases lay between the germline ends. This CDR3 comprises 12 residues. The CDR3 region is CSARWLAYEQYF. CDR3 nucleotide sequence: TGCAGTGCTAGATGGCTAGCCTACGAGCAGTACTTC.

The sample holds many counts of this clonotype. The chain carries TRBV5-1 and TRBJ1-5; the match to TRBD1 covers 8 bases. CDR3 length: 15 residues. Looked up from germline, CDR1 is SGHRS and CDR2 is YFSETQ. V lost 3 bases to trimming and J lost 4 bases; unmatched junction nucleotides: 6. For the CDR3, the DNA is TGCGCCAGCAGCTCGGGGACAGGCGAAAATCAGCCCCAGCATTTT. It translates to CASSSGTGENQPQHF.

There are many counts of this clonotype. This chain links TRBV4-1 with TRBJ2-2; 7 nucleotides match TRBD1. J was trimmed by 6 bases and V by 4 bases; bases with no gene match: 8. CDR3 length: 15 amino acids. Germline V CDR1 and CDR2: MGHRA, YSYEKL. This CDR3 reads CASSLDRAYSGELFF. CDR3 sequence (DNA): TGCGCCAGCAGCCTAGACAGGGCCTATTCCGGGGAGCTGTTTTTT.

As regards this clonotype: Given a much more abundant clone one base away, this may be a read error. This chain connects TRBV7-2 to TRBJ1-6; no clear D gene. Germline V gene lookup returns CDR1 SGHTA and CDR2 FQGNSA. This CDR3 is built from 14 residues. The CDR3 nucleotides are TGTGCCAGCAGCACCCGGACGGCGAATTCAACCCTCCACTTT. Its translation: CASSTRTANSTLHF.

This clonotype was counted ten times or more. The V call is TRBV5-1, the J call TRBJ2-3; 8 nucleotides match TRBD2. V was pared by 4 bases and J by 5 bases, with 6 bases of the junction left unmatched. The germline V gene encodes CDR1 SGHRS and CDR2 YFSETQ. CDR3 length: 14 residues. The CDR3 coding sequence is TGCGCCAGCAGCCTTACTAGCGGCCAAGATACGCAGTATTTT. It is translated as CASSLTSGQDTQYF. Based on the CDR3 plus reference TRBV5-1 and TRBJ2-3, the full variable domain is KAGVTQTPRYLIKTRGQQVTLSCSPISGHRSVSWYQQTPGQGLQFLFEYFSETQRNKGNFPGRFSGRQFSNSRSEMNVSTLELGDSALYLCASSLTSGQDTQYFGPGTRLTVL.

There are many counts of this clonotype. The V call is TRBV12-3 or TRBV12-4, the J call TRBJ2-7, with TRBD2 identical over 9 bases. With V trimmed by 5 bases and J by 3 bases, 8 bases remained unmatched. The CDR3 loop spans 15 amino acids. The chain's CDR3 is CASSPAGGPHYEQYF. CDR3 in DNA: TGTGCCAGCAGTCCGGCGGGGGGGCCCCACTACGAGCAGTACTTC.

CDR3 amino acids: CASSLTGVGYTF. CDR3 sequence (DNA): TGTGCCAGCAGTTTAACAGGGGTTGGCTACACCTTC. The chain links TRBV12-3 or TRBV12-4 to TRBJ1-2; 7 positions match TRBD1. The CDR3 length is 12 residues. V lost 2 bases, J lost 7 bases, and 1 base stayed unmatched.

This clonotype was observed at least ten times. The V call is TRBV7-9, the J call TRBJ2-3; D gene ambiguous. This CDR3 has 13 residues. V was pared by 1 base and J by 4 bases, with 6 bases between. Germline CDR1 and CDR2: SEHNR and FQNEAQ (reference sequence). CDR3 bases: TGTGCCAGCAGCTTAGTCACGGCAGATACGCAGTATTTT. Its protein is CASSLVTADTQYF.

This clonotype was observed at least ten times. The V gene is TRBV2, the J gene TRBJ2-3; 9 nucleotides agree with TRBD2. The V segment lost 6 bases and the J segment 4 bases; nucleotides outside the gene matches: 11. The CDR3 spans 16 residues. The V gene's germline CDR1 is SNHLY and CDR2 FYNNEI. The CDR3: CASSVKRGGGADTQYF. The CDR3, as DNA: TGTGCCAGCAGCGTCAAGCGCGGGGGGGGCGCAGATACGCAGTATTTT.

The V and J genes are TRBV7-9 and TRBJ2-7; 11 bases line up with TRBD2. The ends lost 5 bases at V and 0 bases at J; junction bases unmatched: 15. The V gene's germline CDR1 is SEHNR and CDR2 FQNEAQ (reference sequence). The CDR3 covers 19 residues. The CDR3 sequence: CASSPTPSGGFHCSYEQYF. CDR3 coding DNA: TGTGCCAGCAGCCCGACACCTAGCGGGGGGTTCCACTGCTCCTACGAGCAGTACTTC.

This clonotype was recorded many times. The CDR3 DNA follows: TGTGCTAGTGGTTTGGAACTGAGCTACGAGCAGTACTTC. Translating gives CASGLELSYEQYF. V gene TRBV12-5 combines with J gene TRBJ2-7, with D unresolved. Deletions cut 1 base from V and 3 bases from J, with 7 bases between. CDR1 and CDR2 from the germline V gene are LGHNT and FRNRAP. The CDR3 spans 13 residues.

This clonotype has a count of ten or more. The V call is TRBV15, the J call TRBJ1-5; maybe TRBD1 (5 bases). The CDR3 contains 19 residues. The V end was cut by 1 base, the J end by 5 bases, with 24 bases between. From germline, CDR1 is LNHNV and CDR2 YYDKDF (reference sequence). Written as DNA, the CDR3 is TGTGCCACCAGCAGAGCAGCGACAGTACTACAAGGGTTCGATCAGCCCCAGCATTTT. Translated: CATSRAATVLQGFDQPQHF.

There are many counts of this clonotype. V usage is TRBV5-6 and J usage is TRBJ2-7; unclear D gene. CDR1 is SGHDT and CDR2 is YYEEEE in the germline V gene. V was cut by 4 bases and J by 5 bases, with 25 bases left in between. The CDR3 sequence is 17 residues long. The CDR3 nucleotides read TGTGCCAGCAGCCTGCTGACCAACATCCATCGAAGGAACGAGCAGTACTTC. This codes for CASSLLTNIHRRNEQYF.

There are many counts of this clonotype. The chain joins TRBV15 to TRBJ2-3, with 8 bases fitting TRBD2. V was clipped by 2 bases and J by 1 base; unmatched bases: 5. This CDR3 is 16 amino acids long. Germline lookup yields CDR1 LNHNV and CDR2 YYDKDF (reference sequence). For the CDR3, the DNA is TGTGCCACCAGCAGATTTCGAGCGGGGGGCACAGATACGCAGTATTTT. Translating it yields CATSRFRAGGTDTQYF.

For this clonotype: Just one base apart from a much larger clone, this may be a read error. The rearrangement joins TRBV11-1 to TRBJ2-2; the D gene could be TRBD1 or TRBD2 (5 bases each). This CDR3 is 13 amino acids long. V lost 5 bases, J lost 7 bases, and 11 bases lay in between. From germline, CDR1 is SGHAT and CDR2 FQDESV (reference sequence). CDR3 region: CASSTGTYGELFF. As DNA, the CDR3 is TGTGCCAGCAGCACCGGGACCTACGGGGAGCTGTTTTTT. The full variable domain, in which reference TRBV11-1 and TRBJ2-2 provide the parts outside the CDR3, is EAEVAQSPRYKITEKSQAVAFWCDPISGHATLYWYRQILGQGPELLVQFQDESVVDDSQLPKDRFSAERLKGVDSTLKIQPAELGDSAMYLCASSTGTYGELFFGEGSRLTVL.

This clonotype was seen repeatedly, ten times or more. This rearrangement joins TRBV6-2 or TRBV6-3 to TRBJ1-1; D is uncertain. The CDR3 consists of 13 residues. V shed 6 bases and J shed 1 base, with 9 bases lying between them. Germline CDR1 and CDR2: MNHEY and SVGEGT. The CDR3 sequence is CASSQLKNTEAFF. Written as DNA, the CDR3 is TGTGCCAGCAGCCAGTTGAAGAACACTGAAGCTTTCTTT.